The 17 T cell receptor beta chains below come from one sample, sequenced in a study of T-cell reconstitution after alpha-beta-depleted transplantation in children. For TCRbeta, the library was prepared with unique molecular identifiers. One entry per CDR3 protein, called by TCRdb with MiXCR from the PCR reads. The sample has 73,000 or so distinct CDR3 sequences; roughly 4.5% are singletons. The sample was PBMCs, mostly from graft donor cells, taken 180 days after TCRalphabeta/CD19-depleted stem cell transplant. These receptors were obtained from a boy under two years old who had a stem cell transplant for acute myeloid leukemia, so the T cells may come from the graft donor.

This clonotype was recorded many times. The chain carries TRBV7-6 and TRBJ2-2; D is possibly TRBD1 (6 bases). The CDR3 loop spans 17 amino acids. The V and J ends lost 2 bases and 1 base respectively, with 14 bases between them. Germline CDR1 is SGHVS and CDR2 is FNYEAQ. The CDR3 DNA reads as TGTGCCAGCAGCTTAACCGAGGGGGACGGGAACACCGGGGAGCTGTTTTTT. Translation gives CASSLTEGDGNTGELFF.

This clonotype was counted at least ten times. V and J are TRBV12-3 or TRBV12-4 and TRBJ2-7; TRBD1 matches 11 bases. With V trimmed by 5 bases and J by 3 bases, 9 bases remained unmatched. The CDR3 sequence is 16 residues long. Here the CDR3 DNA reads TGTGCCAGCAGTCGACCCCCGGGACAGGGGGTCTACGAGCAGTACTTC. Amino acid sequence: CASSRPPGQGVYEQYF.

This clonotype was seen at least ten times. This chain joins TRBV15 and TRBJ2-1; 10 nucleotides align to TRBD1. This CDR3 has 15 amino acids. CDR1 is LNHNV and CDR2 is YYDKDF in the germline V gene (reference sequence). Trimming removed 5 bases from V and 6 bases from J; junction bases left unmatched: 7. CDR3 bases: TGTGCCACCAGCCCCAAGGGACAGGGGTTCAATGAGCAGTTCTTC. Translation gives CATSPKGQGFNEQFF.

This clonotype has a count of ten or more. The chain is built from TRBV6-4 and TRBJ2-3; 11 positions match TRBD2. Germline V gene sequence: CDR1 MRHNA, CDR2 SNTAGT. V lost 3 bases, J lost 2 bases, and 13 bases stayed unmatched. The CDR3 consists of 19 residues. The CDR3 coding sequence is TGTGCCAGCAGTGAATGGAGTCTAGCGGGGGGATATAACACAGATACGCAGTATTTT. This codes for CASSEWSLAGGYNTDTQYF.

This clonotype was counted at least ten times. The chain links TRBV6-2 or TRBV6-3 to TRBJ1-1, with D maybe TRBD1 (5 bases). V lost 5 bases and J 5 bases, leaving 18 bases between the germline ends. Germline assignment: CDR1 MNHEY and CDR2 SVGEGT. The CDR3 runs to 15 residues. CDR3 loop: CASSPQAGGYTEAFF. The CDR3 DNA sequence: TGTGCCAGCAGTCCCCAGGCGGGGGGGTATACTGAAGCTTTCTTT.

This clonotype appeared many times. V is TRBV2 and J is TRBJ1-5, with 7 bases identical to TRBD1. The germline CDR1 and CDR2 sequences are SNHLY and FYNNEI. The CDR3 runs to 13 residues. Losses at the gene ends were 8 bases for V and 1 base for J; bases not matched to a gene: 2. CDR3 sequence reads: CASRQGSNQPQHF. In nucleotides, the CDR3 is TGTGCCAGCCGACAGGGCAGCAATCAGCCCCAGCATTTT.

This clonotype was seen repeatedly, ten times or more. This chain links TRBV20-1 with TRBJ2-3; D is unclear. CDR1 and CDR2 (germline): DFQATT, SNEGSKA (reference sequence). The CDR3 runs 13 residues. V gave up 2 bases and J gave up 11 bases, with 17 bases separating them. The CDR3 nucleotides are TGCAGTGCTAGACCCGTTGACTCATGGAAGCAGTATTTT. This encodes CSARPVDSWKQYF.

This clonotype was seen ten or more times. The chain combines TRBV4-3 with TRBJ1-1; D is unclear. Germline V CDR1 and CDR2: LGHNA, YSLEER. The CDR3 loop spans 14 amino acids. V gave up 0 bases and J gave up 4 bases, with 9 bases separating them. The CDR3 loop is CASSQERRLTEAFF. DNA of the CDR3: TGCGCCAGCAGCCAAGAGAGACGGCTCACTGAAGCTTTCTTT.

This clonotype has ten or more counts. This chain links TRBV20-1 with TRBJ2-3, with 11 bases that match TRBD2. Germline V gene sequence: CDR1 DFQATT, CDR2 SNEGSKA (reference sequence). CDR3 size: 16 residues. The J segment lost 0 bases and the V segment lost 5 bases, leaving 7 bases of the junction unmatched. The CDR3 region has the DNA TGCAGTGCTTCCACTAGCGGGGGCCCTAGCACAGATACGCAGTATTTT. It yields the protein CSASTSGGPSTDTQYF.

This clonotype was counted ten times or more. CDR3 nucleotide sequence: TGTGCCAGCAGCCCCGGGACAGGGGGCTGGAATGAGCAGTTCTTC. It yields the protein CASSPGTGGWNEQFF. V gene TRBV5-6 combines with J gene TRBJ2-1; 12 nucleotides align to TRBD1. V was clipped by 4 bases and J by 7 bases; unmatched bases: 6. CDR1 is SGHDT, CDR2 YYEEEE, per germline. The CDR3 consists of 15 residues.

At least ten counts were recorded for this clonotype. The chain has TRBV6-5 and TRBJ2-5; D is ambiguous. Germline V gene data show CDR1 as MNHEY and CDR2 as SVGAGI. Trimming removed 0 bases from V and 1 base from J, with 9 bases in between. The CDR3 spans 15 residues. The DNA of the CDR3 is TGTGCCAGCAGTTACTCCCGACTCTCCCAAGAGACCCAGTACTTC. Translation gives CASSYSRLSQETQYF.

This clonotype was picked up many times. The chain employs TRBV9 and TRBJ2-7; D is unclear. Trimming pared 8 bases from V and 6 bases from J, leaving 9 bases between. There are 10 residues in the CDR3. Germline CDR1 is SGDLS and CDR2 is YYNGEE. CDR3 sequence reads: CASLRSEQYF. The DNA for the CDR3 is TGTGCCAGTCTCCGTAGCGAGCAGTACTTC.

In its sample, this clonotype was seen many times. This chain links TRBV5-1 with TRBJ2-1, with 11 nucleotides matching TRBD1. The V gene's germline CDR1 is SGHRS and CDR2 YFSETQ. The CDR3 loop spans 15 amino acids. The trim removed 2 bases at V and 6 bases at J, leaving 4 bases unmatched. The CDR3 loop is CASSLPGQGVNEQFF. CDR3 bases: TGCGCCAGCAGCTTACCGGGACAGGGGGTCAATGAGCAGTTCTTC.

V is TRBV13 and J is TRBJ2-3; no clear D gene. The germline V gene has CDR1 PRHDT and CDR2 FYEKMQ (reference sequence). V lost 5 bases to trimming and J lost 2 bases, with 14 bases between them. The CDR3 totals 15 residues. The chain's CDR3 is CASSPLSGPTDTQYF. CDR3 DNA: TGTGCCAGCAGCCCCCTATCCGGGCCCACAGATACGCAGTATTTT.

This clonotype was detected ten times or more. DNA of the CDR3: TGTGCCAGCAGCGTAGACAGGGGGAACATTCAGTACTTC. This translates into CASSVDRGNIQYF. The chain is built from TRBV7-2 and TRBJ2-4; 9 bases map to TRBD1. Germline V gene sequence: CDR1 SGHTA, CDR2 FQGNSA. The CDR3 extends over 13 amino acids. J gave up 7 bases and V 5 bases, and 3 bases lay outside the gene matches.

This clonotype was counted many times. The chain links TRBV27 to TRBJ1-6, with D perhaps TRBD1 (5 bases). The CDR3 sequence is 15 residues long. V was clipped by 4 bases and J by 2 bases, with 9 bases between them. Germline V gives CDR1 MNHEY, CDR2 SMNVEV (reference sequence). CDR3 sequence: CASSWRGPYNSPLHF. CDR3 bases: TGTGCCAGCAGTTGGAGGGGACCCTATAATTCACCCCTCCACTTT.

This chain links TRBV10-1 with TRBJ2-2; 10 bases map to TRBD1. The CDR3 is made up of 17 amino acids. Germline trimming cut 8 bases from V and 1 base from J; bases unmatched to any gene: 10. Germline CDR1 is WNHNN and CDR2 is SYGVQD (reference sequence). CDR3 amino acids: CASQQGRTGGNTGELFF. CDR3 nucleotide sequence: TGCGCCAGCCAGCAGGGCAGGACAGGGGGGAACACCGGGGAGCTGTTTTTT.